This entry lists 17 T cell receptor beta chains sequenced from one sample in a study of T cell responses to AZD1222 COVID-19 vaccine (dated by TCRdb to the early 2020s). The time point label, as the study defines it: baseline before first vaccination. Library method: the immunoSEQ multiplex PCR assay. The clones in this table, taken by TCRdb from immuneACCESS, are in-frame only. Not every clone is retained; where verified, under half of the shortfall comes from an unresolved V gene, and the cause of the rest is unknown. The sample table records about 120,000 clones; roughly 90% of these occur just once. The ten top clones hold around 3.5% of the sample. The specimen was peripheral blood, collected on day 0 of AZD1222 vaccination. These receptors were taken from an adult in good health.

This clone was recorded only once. The CDR3, as DNA: TGTGCCAGCAGTCACAGGGTTTTCGGAGTAACTAATGAAAAACTGTTTTTT. This sequence encodes CASSHRVFGVTNEKLFF. The rearrangement uses TRBV6-2 or TRBV6-3 and TRBJ1-4; D perhaps matches TRBD1 (6 bases). CDR3 length: 17 amino acids. The germline gives CDR1 MNHEY, CDR2 SVGEGT. The ends were cut back, 5 bases at V and 1 base at J, with 17 bases in the middle.

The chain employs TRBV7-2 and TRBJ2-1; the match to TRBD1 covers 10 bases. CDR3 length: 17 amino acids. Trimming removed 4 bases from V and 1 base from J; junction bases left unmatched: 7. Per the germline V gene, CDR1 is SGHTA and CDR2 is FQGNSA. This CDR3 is CASSYLWTGGSYNEQFF. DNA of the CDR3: TGTGCCAGCAGCTACCTTTGGACAGGGGGATCCTACAATGAGCAGTTCTTC.

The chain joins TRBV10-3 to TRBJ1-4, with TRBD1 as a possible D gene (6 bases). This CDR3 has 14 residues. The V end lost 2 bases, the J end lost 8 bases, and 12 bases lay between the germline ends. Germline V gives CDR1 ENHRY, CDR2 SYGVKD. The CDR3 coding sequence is TGTGCCATCAGTGAGAACAGGGCGGCGGAAAAACTGTTTTTT. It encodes CAISENRAAEKLFF.

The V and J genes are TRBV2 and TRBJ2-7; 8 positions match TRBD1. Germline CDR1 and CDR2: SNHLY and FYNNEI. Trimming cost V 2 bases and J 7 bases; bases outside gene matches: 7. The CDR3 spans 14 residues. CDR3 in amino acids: CASSERRTGKEQYF. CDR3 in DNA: TGTGCCAGCAGTGAACGACGGACAGGGAAGGAGCAGTACTTC.

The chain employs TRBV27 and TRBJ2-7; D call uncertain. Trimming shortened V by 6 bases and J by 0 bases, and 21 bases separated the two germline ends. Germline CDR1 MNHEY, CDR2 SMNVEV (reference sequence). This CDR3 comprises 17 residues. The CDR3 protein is CASRSLGGGSLSYEQYF. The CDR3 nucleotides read TGTGCCAGCAGATCATTGGGCGGCGGATCCCTCTCCTACGAGCAGTACTTC.

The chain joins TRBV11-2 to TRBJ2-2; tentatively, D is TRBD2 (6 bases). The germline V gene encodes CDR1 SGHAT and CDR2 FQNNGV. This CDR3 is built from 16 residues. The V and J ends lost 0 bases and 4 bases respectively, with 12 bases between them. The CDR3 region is CASSLEAGLSTGELFF. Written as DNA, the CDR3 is TGTGCCAGCAGCTTAGAGGCGGGGCTGAGCACCGGGGAGCTGTTTTTT.

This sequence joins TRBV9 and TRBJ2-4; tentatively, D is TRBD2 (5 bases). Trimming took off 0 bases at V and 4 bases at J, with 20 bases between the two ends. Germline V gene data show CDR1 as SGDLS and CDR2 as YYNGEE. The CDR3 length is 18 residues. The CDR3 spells CASSVDGGDGVVKNIQYF. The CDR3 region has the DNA TGTGCCAGCAGCGTAGACGGCGGAGACGGGGTAGTTAAAAACATTCAGTACTTC.

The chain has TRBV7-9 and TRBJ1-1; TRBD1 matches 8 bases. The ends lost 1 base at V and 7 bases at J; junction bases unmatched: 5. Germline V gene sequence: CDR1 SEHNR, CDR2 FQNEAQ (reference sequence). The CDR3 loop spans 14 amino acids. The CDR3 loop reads CASSLDRGEDEAFF. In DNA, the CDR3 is TGTGCCAGCAGCTTAGACAGGGGGGAAGATGAAGCTTTCTTT.

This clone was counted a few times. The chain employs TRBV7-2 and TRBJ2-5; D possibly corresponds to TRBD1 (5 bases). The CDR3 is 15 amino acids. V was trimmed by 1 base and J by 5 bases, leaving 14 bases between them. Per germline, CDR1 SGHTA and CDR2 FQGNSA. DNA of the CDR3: TGTGCCAGCAGCTTAGAACCAGGGTCCGTTGAGACCCAGTACTTC. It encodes CASSLEPGSVETQYF.

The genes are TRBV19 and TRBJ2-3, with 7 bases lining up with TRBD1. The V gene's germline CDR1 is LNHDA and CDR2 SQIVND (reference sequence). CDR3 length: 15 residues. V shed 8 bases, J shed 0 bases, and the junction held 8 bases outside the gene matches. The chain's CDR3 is CASSDRALSTDTQYF. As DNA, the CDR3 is TGTGCCAGTTCCGACAGGGCCCTAAGCACAGATACGCAGTATTTT.

CDR3 in amino acids: CATLGQGRKDGYTF. The DNA for the CDR3 is TGTGCCACCCTCGGGCAGGGGCGTAAGGATGGCTACACCTTC. The V and J genes are TRBV10-3 and TRBJ1-2; D perhaps matches TRBD1 (6 bases). The CDR3 is 14 residues long. Germline CDR1 ENHRY, CDR2 SYGVKD. V was shortened by 10 bases and J by 6 bases, with 21 bases between the two germline ends.

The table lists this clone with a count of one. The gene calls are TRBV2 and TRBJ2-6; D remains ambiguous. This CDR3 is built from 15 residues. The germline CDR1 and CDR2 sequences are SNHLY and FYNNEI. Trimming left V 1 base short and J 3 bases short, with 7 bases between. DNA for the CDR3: TGTGCCAGCAGTGAAGTAGAAATTGGGGCCAACGTCCTGACTTTC. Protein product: CASSEVEIGANVLTF.

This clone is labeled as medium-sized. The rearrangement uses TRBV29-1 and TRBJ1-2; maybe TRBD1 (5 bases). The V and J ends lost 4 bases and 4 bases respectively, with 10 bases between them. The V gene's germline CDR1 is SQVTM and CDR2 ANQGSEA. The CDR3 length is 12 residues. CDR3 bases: TGCAGCGTTGTAGGTGGGGGCTATGGCTACACCTTC. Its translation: CSVVGGGYGYTF.

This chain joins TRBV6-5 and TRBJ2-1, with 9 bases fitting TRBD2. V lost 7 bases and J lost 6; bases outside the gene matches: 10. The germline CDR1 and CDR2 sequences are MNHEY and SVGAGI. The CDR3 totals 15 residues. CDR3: CASTSWAGGINEQFF. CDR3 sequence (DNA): TGTGCCAGCACCTCATGGGCGGGGGGGATCAATGAGCAGTTCTTC.

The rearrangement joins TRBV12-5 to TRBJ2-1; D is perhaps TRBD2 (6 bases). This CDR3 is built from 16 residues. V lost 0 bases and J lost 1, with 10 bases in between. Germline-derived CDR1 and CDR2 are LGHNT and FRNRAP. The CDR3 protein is CASGLVWGLSYNEQFF. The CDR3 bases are TGTGCTAGTGGTTTGGTATGGGGACTGTCCTACAATGAGCAGTTCTTC. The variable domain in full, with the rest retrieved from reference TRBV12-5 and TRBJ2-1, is DARVTQTPRHKVTEMGQEVTMRCQPILGHNTVFWYRQTMMQGLELLAYFRNRAPLDDSGMPKDRFSAEMPDATLATLKIQPSEPRDSAVYFCASGLVWGLSYNEQFFGPGTRLTVL.

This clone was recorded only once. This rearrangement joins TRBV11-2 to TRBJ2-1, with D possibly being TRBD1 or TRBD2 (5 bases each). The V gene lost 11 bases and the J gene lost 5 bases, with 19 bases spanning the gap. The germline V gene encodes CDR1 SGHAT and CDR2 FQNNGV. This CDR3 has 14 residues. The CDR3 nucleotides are TGTGCCGGAGAGAGATTGAGGGGCGACAATGAGCAGTTCTTC. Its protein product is CAGERLRGDNEQFF.

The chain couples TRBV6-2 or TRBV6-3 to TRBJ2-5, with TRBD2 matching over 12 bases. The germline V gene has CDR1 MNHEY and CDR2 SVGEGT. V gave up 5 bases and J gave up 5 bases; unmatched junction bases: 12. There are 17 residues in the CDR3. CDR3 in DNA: TGTGCCAGCAGTCGGCGGCCTAGCGGGGGGGTGGCGGAGACCCAGTACTTC. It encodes CASSRRPSGGVAETQYF.